The rows below give T cell receptor beta chains drawn from one sample of a study of control samples from healthy donors and cancer patients. Data came from immunoSEQ multiplex PCR; TCRdb stores just in-frame clones and leaves some out. The sample lists 70,000 to 75,000 clones; over 90% were seen once. Sequencing used blood. All receptors derive from a woman aged 25 to 39 in good health. Each CDR3 is given with its conserved first and last residue.

TRBV18	TRBJ2-2	CASSPLEAGAFSTGELFF
TRBV25-1	TRBJ1-2	CASSDYNQGMGGYTF
TRBV3-1/TRBV3-2	TRBJ1-6	CASSPRQGGDAYNSPLHF
TRBV5-4	TRBJ2-2	CASSLTNYDLRDTGELFF
TRBV28	TRBJ1-1	CASSLRGGGDAFF
TRBV11-3	TRBJ2-1	CASSSTGGGEQFF
TRBV6-5	TRBJ2-5	CASSQGQETQYF
TRBV27	TRBJ1-3	CASSSGLGNTIYF
TRBV27	TRBJ1-4	CASSRTGGGEKLFF
TRBV7-9	TRBJ1-2	CASGVGGSYGYTF
TRBV7-9	TRBJ1-1	CASSGTVVRGTMNTEAFF
TRBV21-1	TRBJ1-4	CARSGAVNSPEKLFF
TRBV6-1	TRBJ1-6	CASSEAENSPLHF
TRBV19	TRBJ1-1	CASSIRGEGNTEAFF
TRBV13	TRBJ2-2	CASSPRATGELFF
TRBV7-8	TRBJ1-3	CASSLAGNSGNTIYF
TRBV5-4	TRBJ2-2	CASSFVSTGELFF
TRBV28	TRBJ1-1	CASSQTRQYNTEAFF
TRBV24-1	TRBJ1-3	CATSDLQRGGNTIYF
TRBV11-3	TRBJ2-1	CASTSTGTSGGRYNEQFF
TRBV4-1	TRBJ1-5	CASSQEVTGDVPQHF
TRBV2	TRBJ2-1	CASSTGLGNEQFF
TRBV24-1	TRBJ2-1	CATSDRGGRKWDEQFF
TRBV12-3/TRBV12-4	TRBJ1-4	CASSAGALEKLFF
TRBV20-1	TRBJ2-3	CSAVQGYGQYF
TRBV5-1	TRBJ1-1	CASSLRGDSEAFF
TRBV6-5	TRBJ1-5	CASSLRSGNQPQHF
TRBV6-5	TRBJ1-1	CASSYSWAGETEAFF
TRBV6-5	TRBJ2-1	CASRIAGYHNEQFF